This entry lists 21 T cell receptor beta chains sequenced from one sample in a study of somatic mutations in cytotoxic T cells in rheumatoid arthritis. Produced via immunoSEQ multiplex PCR; TCRdb's table is partial and in-frame only. The data contain roughly 13,000 clones, roughly 79% of them singletons. The sequencing input was CD8+ T cells sorted from blood. These receptor sequences come from an adult with rheumatoid arthritis.

The chain employs TRBV6-6 and TRBJ1-5; unclear D gene. There are 14 residues in the CDR3. Germline loops: CDR1 MNHNY, CDR2 SVGAGI (reference sequence). With 7 bases removed from V and 5 bases from J, the gap between germline ends came to 15 bases. The CDR3 sequence is CASTPRVQDQPQHF. The CDR3 nucleotides are TGTGCCAGCACCCCGAGGGTCCAGGATCAGCCCCAGCATTTT.

The V and J genes are TRBV19 and TRBJ2-1, with TRBD2 matching 7 bases. J lost 0 bases, V lost 3 bases, and 2 bases had no gene match. In germline, CDR1 is LNHDA, CDR2 SQIVND (reference sequence). The CDR3 is 15 amino acids. The CDR3 DNA reads as TGTGCCAGTAGTATGGGGGGGAGCTCCTACAATGAGCAGTTCTTC. The encoded protein is CASSMGGSSYNEQFF.

V gene TRBV5-6 combines with J gene TRBJ2-1; no reliable D call. The ends were cut back, 0 bases at V and 10 bases at J, with 8 bases in the middle. Germline loops: CDR1 SGHDT, CDR2 YYEEEE. This CDR3 is 12 amino acids long. CDR3: CASSLVTSEQFF. Written as DNA, the CDR3 is TGTGCCAGCAGCTTGGTCACGTCCGAGCAGTTCTTC.

CDR3 sequence (DNA): TGTGCCAGCAGCTTAGAGGGGACTAGCGGATCCTACAATGAGCAGTTCTTC. Amino acids: CASSLEGTSGSYNEQFF. V usage is TRBV7-9 and J usage is TRBJ2-1; 11 bases are a match to TRBD2. CDR3 length: 17 amino acids. V trimming: 1 base; J trimming: 1 base; junction bases outside the gene matches: 3. Germline CDR1 is SEHNR and CDR2 is FQNEAQ (reference sequence). Using reference TRBV7-9 and TRBJ2-1 for the parts outside the CDR3, the full variable domain is DTGVSQNPRHKITKRGQNVTFRCDPISEHNRLYWYRQTLGQGPEFLTYFQNEAQLEKSRLLSDRFSAERPKGSFSTLEIQRTEQGDSAMYLCASSLEGTSGSYNEQFFGPGTRLTVL.

The chain carries TRBV6-6 and TRBJ2-7; 7 bases are a match to TRBD1. Germline V gene lookup returns CDR1 MNHNY and CDR2 SVGAGI (reference sequence). This CDR3 is built from 12 residues. Germline trimming cut 8 bases from V and 3 bases from J; bases unmatched to any gene: 4. The CDR3 DNA follows: TGTGCCAGCGGGACAGACCTCTACGAGCAGTACTTC. Translation gives CASGTDLYEQYF.

This clone was recorded only once. The rearrangement links TRBV7-9 to TRBJ2-1, with 10 bases aligning to TRBD1. Trimming removed 5 bases from V and 4 bases from J; junction bases left unmatched: 2. Germline lookup yields CDR1 SEHNR and CDR2 FQNEAQ (reference sequence). The CDR3 runs 14 residues. The CDR3 DNA reads as TGTGCCAGCAGCCGGGGACAGGGGTACAATGAGCAGTTCTTC. Encoded protein: CASSRGQGYNEQFF.

This clone was seen a few times. Germline is not matched at one junction end, which may reflect a read error. This chain connects TRBV9 to TRBJ2-5; D gene uncertain. The CDR3 length is 14 residues. Germline values: CDR1 SGDLS, CDR2 YYNGEE. CDR3 sequence reads: CASSVAYRGPAQHF. The CDR3 DNA follows: TGTGCCAGCAGCGTAGCTTATCGTGGCCCCGCGCAGCACTTC.

This chain uses TRBV7-8 with TRBJ2-3; 11 bases map to TRBD2. Trimming cost V 6 bases and J 4 bases; bases outside gene matches: 12. The germline gives CDR1 SGHVS, CDR2 FQNEAQ. There are 17 residues in the CDR3. The CDR3 is CASSSPGLAASADTQYF. The DNA of the CDR3 is TGTGCCAGCAGTTCCCCGGGACTAGCGGCATCCGCAGATACGCAGTATTTT.

This chain links TRBV11-2 with TRBJ2-7; TRBD2 matches 7 bases. This CDR3 is built from 15 residues. Germline-derived CDR1 and CDR2 are SGHAT and FQNNGV. The J segment lost 7 bases and the V segment lost 0 bases, leaving 9 bases of the junction unmatched. The CDR3 sequence: CASSLDGGEGGEQYF. CDR3 nucleotide sequence: TGTGCCAGCAGCTTAGATGGGGGGGAGGGAGGTGAGCAGTACTTC.

The chain joins TRBV2 to TRBJ1-1; D unclear. The CDR3 runs 12 residues. Trimming cost V 8 bases and J 6 bases, with 13 bases left between them. CDR1 and CDR2 (germline): SNHLY, FYNNEI. The CDR3 bases are TGTGCCAGCCGCCTCGGAAGCGCTGAAGCTTTCTTT. Its translation: CASRLGSAEAFF.

The J gene is TRBJ1-5, the V gene TRBV28; D is unclear. The CDR3 consists of 12 residues. V dropped 6 bases and J dropped 7 bases, with 10 bases sitting between them. Germline CDR1 and CDR2: MDHEN and SYDVKM. The CDR3 nucleotides read TGTGCCAGCAGCCAGGAACGGCAGCCCCAGCATTTT. Translation: CASSQERQPQHF.

This sequence joins TRBV9 and TRBJ1-3; possibly TRBD1 for D (5 bases). The CDR3 runs to 17 residues. Trimming took off 3 bases at V and 0 bases at J, with 16 bases between the two ends. Germline assignment: CDR1 SGDLS and CDR2 YYNGEE. CDR3 residues: CASSASWGPVSGNTIYF. In DNA form, the CDR3 reads TGTGCCAGCAGCGCCTCTTGGGGCCCGGTCTCTGGAAACACCATATATTTT. Based on the CDR3 plus reference TRBV9 and TRBJ1-3, the full variable domain is DSGVTQTPKHLITATGQRVTLRCSPRSGDLSVYWYQQSLDQGLQFLIQYYNGEERAKGNILERFSAQQFPDLHSELNLSSLELGDSALYFCASSASWGPVSGNTIYFGEGSWLTVV.

The chain employs TRBV10-3 and TRBJ1-2, with 7 bases identical to TRBD1. Trimming took 7 bases from V and 4 from J; bases not matched to a gene: 6. The CDR3 spans 13 residues. CDR1 is ENHRY and CDR2 is SYGVKD in the germline V gene. The CDR3 bases are TGTGCCATCAACACGGGACAGCCCTATGGCTACACCTTC. It specifies CAINTGQPYGYTF.

The rearrangement joins TRBV5-4 to TRBJ1-1; 7 positions agree with TRBD1. The ends lost 3 bases at V and 2 bases at J; junction bases unmatched: 1. Germline loops: CDR1 SGHNT, CDR2 YYREEE (reference sequence). The CDR3 is 13 amino acids. CDR3 sequence reads: CASSYRGNTEAFF. The CDR3 bases are TGTGCCAGCAGCTACAGGGGAAACACTGAAGCTTTCTTT.

V is TRBV28 and J is TRBJ1-2; TRBD1 matches 10 bases. Germline V CDR1 and CDR2: MDHEN, SYDVKM. V lost 5 bases to trimming and J lost 4 bases; unmatched junction nucleotides: 10. The length of the CDR3 is 16 residues. The CDR3 region is CASSGTGAPSFYGYTF. CDR3 sequence (DNA): TGTGCCAGCAGTGGGACAGGGGCCCCTTCTTTCTATGGCTACACCTTC.

The chain combines TRBV9 with TRBJ1-2; 7 positions match TRBD1. CDR1 and CDR2 from the germline V gene are SGDLS and YYNGEE. CDR3 size: 15 residues. V lost 3 bases to trimming and J lost 4 bases; unmatched junction nucleotides: 9. The CDR3 DNA reads TGTGCCAGCAGCGGGACAGGCGATACCTTCTATGGCTACACCTTC. This sequence encodes CASSGTGDTFYGYTF.

This sequence joins TRBV12-5 and TRBJ1-1, with D perhaps TRBD1 (6 bases). The CDR3 is made up of 14 amino acids. Germline CDR1 and CDR2: LGHNT and FRNRAP. V was shortened by 3 bases and J by 4 bases, with 12 bases between the two germline ends. CDR3 nucleotides: TGTGCTAGTGGTTTTGGGGAAGGGGGCACTGAAGCTTTCTTT. Protein sequence: CASGFGEGGTEAFF.

The V and J genes are TRBV2 and TRBJ1-4; D might be TRBD1 (5 bases). There are 15 residues in the CDR3. Trimming stripped 8 bases from V and 7 bases from J, with 20 bases between. Germline V gene data show CDR1 as SNHLY and CDR2 as FYNNEI. The CDR3 coding sequence is TGTGCCAGCGTCGAGCAGGGTAGGGGAGGTGAAAAACTGTTTTTT. Protein: CASVEQGRGGEKLFF.

The CDR3 region is CASSLESNSYEQYF. The DNA of the CDR3 is TGTGCCAGCAGCTTGGAGTCAAACTCCTACGAGCAGTACTTC. The chain uses TRBV5-4 and TRBJ2-7; D ambiguous. Germline CDR1 and CDR2: SGHNT and YYREEE (reference sequence). The CDR3 is made up of 14 amino acids. Between the trimmed V and J ends, which lost 0 bases and 0 bases, there was a span of 7 bases. The entire variable domain, with the rest obtained from reference TRBV5-4 and TRBJ2-7, is as follows: ETGVTQSPTHLIKTRGQQVTLRCSSQSGHNTVSWYQQALGQGPQFIFQYYREEENGRGNFPPRFSGLQFPNYSSELNVNALELDDSALYLCASSLESNSYEQYFGPGTRLTVT.

This clone was found once. The chain has TRBV5-8 and TRBJ1-1; D remains ambiguous. The CDR3 spans 15 residues. Germline CDR1 is SGHTS and CDR2 is YDEGEE. V was shortened by 4 bases and J by 0 bases, with 13 bases between the two germline ends. CDR3 residues: CASSPPLRLNTEAFF. The CDR3 DNA is TGTGCCAGCAGCCCTCCCCTCAGGTTGAACACTGAAGCTTTCTTT.

This chain joins TRBV2 and TRBJ1-1; tentatively, D is TRBD1 (5 bases). The germline V and J ends were trimmed by 5 bases and 8 bases, with 24 bases remaining between them. CDR1 is SNHLY, CDR2 FYNNEI, per germline. The CDR3 has 16 residues. CDR3 coding DNA: TGTGCCAGCAGTACCCCAGTCCCGGGGGACTTTACGGAAGCTTTCTTT. It specifies CASSTPVPGDFTEAFF.